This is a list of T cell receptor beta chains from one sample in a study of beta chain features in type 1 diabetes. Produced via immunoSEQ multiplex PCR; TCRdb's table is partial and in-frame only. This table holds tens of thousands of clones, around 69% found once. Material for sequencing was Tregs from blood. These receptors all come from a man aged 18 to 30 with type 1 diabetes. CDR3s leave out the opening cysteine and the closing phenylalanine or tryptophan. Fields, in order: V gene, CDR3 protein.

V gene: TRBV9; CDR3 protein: ASSVGIEGLAPYNEQF
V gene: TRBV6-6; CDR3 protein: ASSQGYTGELF
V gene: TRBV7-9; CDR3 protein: ASSFRTGGGETQY
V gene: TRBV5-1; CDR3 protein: ASSQGQRYEQY
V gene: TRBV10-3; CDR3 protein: AISARSGQGGGETQY
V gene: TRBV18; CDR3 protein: ASSPPGTVYNSPLH
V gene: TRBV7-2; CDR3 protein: ASSRRKRGGSGANVLT
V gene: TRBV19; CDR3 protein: ASTRSAPPYNEQF
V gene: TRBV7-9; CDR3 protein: ASSLVPRSYEQY
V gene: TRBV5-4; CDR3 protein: ASSFAATHNSPLH
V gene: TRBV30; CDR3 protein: AWSVAGETQY
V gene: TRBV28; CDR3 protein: ASRGTAISRPQH
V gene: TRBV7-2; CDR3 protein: ASSFASGGIYEQY
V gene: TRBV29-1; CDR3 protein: SVSGGGYT
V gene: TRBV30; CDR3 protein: AWSLNNEQF
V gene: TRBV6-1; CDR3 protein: ASSAYRGRGSGANVLT
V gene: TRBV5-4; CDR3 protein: ASSSSGLENYGYT
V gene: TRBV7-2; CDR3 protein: ASSSTGTSDTQY
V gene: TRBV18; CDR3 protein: ASSPPGQGSLVQY
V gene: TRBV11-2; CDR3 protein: ASSFLEGGAF
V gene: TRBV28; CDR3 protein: ASSSRGLARTGELF
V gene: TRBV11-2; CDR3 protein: ASSLNRVGNTIY
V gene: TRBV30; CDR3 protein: AWSYRSNQPQH
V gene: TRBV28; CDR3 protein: ASTEGRNYGYT
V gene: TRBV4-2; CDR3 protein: ASSHITGLAGGPSYEQY
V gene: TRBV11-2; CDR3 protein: ASSLREGYGYT
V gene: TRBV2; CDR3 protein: ATWGYREYNEQF
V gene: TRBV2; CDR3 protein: ASRLGQGSHEQY
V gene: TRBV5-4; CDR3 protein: ASSYPGLAGGSEQF
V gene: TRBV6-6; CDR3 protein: ASSGQGQAKNIQY
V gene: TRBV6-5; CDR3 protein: ASRFSDEQY
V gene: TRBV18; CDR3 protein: ASSPGQRTEAF
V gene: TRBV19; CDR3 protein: ASLGRGPKNIQY
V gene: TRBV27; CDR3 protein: ASSLTGLADSREF
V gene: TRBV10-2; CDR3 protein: ASSEGGGRNYGYT
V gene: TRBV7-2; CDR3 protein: ASSFSGRPSRRTDTQY
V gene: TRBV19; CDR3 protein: ASSIVGTGGEETQY
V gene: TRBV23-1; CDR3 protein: AIQTASGANVLT
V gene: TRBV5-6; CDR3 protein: ASSLVAGGHGNEQF
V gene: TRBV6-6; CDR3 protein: ASSYSEVGTQY
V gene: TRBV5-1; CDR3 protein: ASSLYLSAGGSETQY
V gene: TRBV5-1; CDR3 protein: ASSPGIYGANVLT
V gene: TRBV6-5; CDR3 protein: ASSATSMTEQF
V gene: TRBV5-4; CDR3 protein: ATRPTGDTEAF
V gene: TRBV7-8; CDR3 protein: ASSLRGGRTGFETQY
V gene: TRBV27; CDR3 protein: ASSPLAQSTDTQY
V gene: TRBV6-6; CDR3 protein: ASRPTGWDSPLH
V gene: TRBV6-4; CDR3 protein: ASSDSGTGKGYT
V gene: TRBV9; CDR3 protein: ASSPGLAGYEQY